The present entry profiles one T cell receptor beta chain with its context. As yet, its antigen is unknown. Genomic DNA provided the template from which TCR beta VDJ and CDR3 profiles were obtained. TCRdb called the reads again in MiXCR, with one record for every CDR3 protein. The sample lists 180,000 or so distinct CDR3 sequences; around 50% were seen once. CD8+CD57+ cell expansion had been shown by flow cytometry in patients chosen for sequencing. Severe acquired aplastic anemia was the diagnosis recorded for all patients. There was no therapy given to any patient before the blood sampling took place. The CDR3 has 13 amino acids. Germline CDR1 and CDR2: LNHNV and YYDKDF (reference sequence). The trim removed 3 bases at V and 4 bases at J, leaving 1 base unmatched. The data originate from a study of CD8+CD57+ T cells in acquired aplastic anemia. Study summary: Sorted cells (CD4+ and CD8+) yielded DNA amounts that averaged roughly 3 ug. Points from the study as a whole: A set of about 28 CD8+ CDR3 sequences was shared between patients and controls, and these sequences appeared highly expressed in patients.

The sequenced sample consisted of sorted CD4+, CD8+, or CD8+CD57+ T cells (not recorded which) from PBMCs. V and J are TRBV15 and TRBJ2-7; TRBD1 aligns across 9 bases. This clonotype was obtained from a human donor with aplastic anemia. CDR3 sequence reads: CATSRDRGYEQYF. CDR3 bases: TGTGCCACCAGCAGGGACAGGGGATACGAGCAGTACTTC. Based on the CDR3 plus reference TRBV15 and TRBJ2-7, the full variable domain is DAMVIQNPRYQVTQFGKPVTLSCSQTLNHNVMYWYQQKSSQAPKLLFHYYDKDFNNEADTPDNFQSRRPNTSFCFLDIRSPGLGDTAMYLCATSRDRGYEQYFGPGTRLTVT.